This T cell receptor (beta chain) was identified during a study of glioma-infiltrating T cells after dendritic cell vaccination (dated by TCRdb to about 2016). Study-wide context: The cohort comprised approximately 15 glioblastoma patients from Phase I and II dendritic cell vaccination trials, 9 newly diagnosed and 6 with recurrent disease. Autologous tumor lysate-pulsed dendritic cell vaccination was administered to the patients between 2003 and 2012. To make the vaccine, monocyte-derived dendritic cells were cultured for 7 to 8 days with IL-4 and GM-CSF and then pulsed overnight with autologous tumor lysate. Each patient got three intradermal injections of the dendritic cell vaccine, spaced at biweekly intervals, in the arm below the axilla. Deep sequencing of TCR beta CDR3 regions was used to quantify tumor-infiltrating lymphocyte content and compare tumor and blood repertoires in dendritic cell-vaccinated glioblastoma patients. Survival after dendritic cell vaccination was correlated with TCR sequencing metrics, including TIL content and tumor-blood repertoire overlap.

Using the immunoSEQ assay, TCRB CDR3 regions were amplified from approximately 2 micrograms of genomic DNA, or from all available DNA when less than that was on hand. Multiplex PCR used 60 forward primers for TCR V beta segments and 13 reverse primers for J beta segments. To estimate reads per starting template, synthetic control templates were spiked into each sample at limiting dilution. The Illumina HiSeq System generated sequencing reads of 87 bp. The authors' analysis ran thus. PCR and sequencing errors were removed by merging closely related sequences with a nearest neighbor algorithm. TCR overlap was defined as the percentage of unique tumor TCR beta sequences that were also present in the same patient's peripheral blood. The clones in this table, taken by TCRdb from immuneACCESS, are in-frame only. Not every clone is retained; where verified, under half of the shortfall comes from an unresolved V gene, and the cause of the rest is unknown. The DNA was the basis for D and trimming; V, J and clone size are from that table. Present in this sample are 95,000 or so clones, more than 75% of which were seen just once. The ten largest clonotypes hold about 3.2% of the sample.

The CDR3 sequence holds 12 residues, the cysteine and phenylalanine included. Only the CDR3 portion is preserved as DNA: 36 bases, with reading frame beginning at the first base. CDR1 SNHLY and CDR2 FYNNEI were looked up in the germline V gene. Clipping removes 8 bases from V and 2 bases from J, with 2 as the unmatched junction base count. To be selected, patients needed enough residual fresh-frozen tumor tissue and more than two years of available survival data. Molecular status otherwise varied across the glioblastoma patients, but none of them carried an isocitrate dehydrogenase mutation. PBMC were collected before vaccination, two weeks after the third vaccination, and at tumor progression if tumor progression occurred. The Qiagen DNeasy Blood extraction Kit was used to extract genomic DNA. Turning to this clone: Its antigen has not been determined. The sample holds no much larger clone one base away, and base qualities are not on file.

Overall study results and their limits: No direct relationship between TCR clonality and survival was found, suggesting a diverse polyclonal response may matter. The cohort was small and heterogeneous, with few patients having full blood and tumor sets and even fewer initial-recurrent tumor pairs. Higher estimated pretreatment TIL content predicted longer time to progression and overall survival after dendritic cell vaccination. The three-group TCR overlap response model was characterized as speculative, and prospective validation of the model was stated to be required.

The origin of this receptor is a human donor with glioblastoma. The starting material was blood, obtained before dendritic cell vaccination. The V and J genes are TRBV2 and TRBJ2-5; 7 central bases correspond to TRBD2. The CDR3 protein sequence reads: CASGGGQETQYF. The sequenced DNA is TGTGCCAGCGGGGGGGGACAAGAGACCCAGTACTTC.